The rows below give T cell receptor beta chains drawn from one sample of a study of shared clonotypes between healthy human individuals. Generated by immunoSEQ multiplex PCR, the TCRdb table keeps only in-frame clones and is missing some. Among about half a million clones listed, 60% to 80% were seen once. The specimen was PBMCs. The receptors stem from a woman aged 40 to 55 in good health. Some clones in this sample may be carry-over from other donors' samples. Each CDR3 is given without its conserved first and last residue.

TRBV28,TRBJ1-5,ASSNKVSRGH
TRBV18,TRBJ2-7,ASSPWTSGSAEQY
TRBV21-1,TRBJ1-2,ASEGQVYGYT
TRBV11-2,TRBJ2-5,ASSPGQQETQY
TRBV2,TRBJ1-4,ASSVFNEKLF
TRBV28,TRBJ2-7,ASSLFGYEQY
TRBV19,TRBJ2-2,ASSIVVNTGELF
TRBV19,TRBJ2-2,ASSITGTAGELF
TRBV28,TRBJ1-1,ASSFAGVGTEAF
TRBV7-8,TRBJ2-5,ASSLSRTGGETQY
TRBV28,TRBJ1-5,ASSLPTGSYSNQPQH
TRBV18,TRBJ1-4,ASSPRGKSESEKLF
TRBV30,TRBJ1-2,ALGGIYGYT
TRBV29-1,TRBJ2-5,SVEEVRTGPMETQY
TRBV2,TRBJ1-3,ASRGQGDGNTIY
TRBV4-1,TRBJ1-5,ASSQEEGQPQH
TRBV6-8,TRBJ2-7,ASSSFRDSSSYEQY
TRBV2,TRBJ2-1,ASILALGGEQF
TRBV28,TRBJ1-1,ASTLGDTLEAF
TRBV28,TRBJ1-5,ASAPGHQPQH
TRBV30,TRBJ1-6,AWSEPQGSYSPLH
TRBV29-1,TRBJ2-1,SVELRGLDEQF
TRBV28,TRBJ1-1,ASKPGAAGNTEAF
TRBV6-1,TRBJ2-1,ASSEELAGANEQF
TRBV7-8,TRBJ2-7,ASSLSTAGQGYEQY
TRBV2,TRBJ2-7,ASSPLAGDDYEQY
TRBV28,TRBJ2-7,ASSNRGENEQY
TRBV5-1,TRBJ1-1,ASSLVAGQNTEAF